This TCR beta chain comes out of a study of blood T cell repertoires in COVID-19. Study context: Samples representing acute and convalescent COVID-19 were sourced from the United States, Italy and Spain. The cDNA or gDNA used as material had been derived from T cells, B-cell-depleted T cells, or PBMCs.

The length of the CDR3 is 12 residues. Germline assignment: CDR1 MGHRA and CDR2 YSYEKL. The germline V and J ends were trimmed by 3 bases and 4 bases, with 4 bases remaining between them. Original processing methods: Estimation of nucleated cell counts was performed using reference gene primer amplification. TCRdb's table, derived via immunoSEQ multiplex PCR, lists solely in-frame clones and lacks some. V and J calls and clone size follow that table, whereas D and trimming were derived from the DNA. The sample yields roughly 34,000 clones, roughly 85% seen once. This receptor was obtained from a man older than 75 with active COVID-19. The sequenced sample consisted of peripheral blood. The V gene is TRBV4-1, the J gene TRBJ2-4; D not certain. In DNA form, the CDR3 reads TGCGCCAGCAGCCACCTTAAAAACATTCAGTACTTC. It translates to CASSHLKNIQYF.